This T cell receptor beta chain was recorded in a study of long-term antiretroviral therapy in people with HIV. Study conclusions and caveats: Blood collection from about 2003 to 2018 possibly occurred under older ART regimens. Clones that expanded before ART (that is, prior to treatment) dominated the repertoire at all time points.

The run of the v3.0 immunoSEQ assay was at survey level. TCRdb's table, derived via immunoSEQ multiplex PCR, lists solely in-frame clones and lacks some. The table shows roughly 28,000 clones, with around 96% occurring only once. As concerns this clone: The antigen remains unidentified.

The specimen comprised unsorted PBMCs, sampled 6 to 6.5 years after starting antiretroviral therapy. This TCR derives from a man under 40 with HIV.

CDR3 bases: TGTGCCAGCAGACAATCGAACGGGGGGAGCTACGAGCAGTACTTC. Residues: CASRQSNGGSYEQYF. The V and J genes are TRBV27 and TRBJ2-7; 7 bases line up with TRBD2. V trimming: 6 bases; J trimming: 3 bases; junction bases outside the gene matches: 11. The germline CDR1 and CDR2 sequences are MNHEY and SMNVEV (reference sequence). CDR3 length: 15 amino acids.